A selection of T cell receptor beta chains follows, all from one sample in a study of cytomegalovirus exposure and HLA in healthy donors. Method: immunoSEQ multiplex PCR; TCRdb's copy keeps in-frame clones and lacks some. This table has roughly 140,000 clones, more than 70% appearing once. The sequenced sample was PBMCs. The receptors stem from a woman aged 45 to 65 in good health and CMV-seronegative. Each CDR3 is given without its conserved first and last residue. Fields, in order: V gene, CDR3 protein.

>TRBV10-3
AISDGFQAYSNQPQH
>TRBV15
ATSRDTGYIDQPQH
>TRBV5-1
ASSPTGDRQRVGYT
>TRBV19
ASSPGLNEKLF
>TRBV6-6
ASSYSGREAGNTIY
>TRBV5-6
ASSFRGPGELF
>TRBV7-9
ASSLLGIGRSYEQY
>TRBV4-1
ASSQDGTGLYGYT
>TRBV9
ASSQIGTGNTEAF
>TRBV5-4
ASSDISGGAQY
>TRBV20-1
SASPGGGYT
>TRBV19
ASSIARGRVEKLF
>TRBV4-2
ASSQVHLAGQETQY
>TRBV19
ASSTGSGNTIY
>TRBV27
ASSLYQGGNQPQH
>TRBV6-1
ASSERGGRENTEAF
>TRBV13
ASSYQGARNEKLF
>TRBV5-1
ASSLAGGGSTDTQY
>TRBV6-1
ASSDPSGGRQY
>TRBV29-1
SVDAGEGQPQH
>TRBV4-1
ASSRGTANGYT
>TRBV30
ACVTGDRGQKLF